These 7 T cell receptor beta chains were all obtained from the same sample, sequenced in a study of blood T cell repertoires in COVID-19. The table came from immunoSEQ multiplex PCR; TCRdb's copy has only in-frame clones and leaves some out. The sample lists around 300,000 clones, more than 70% occurring once. The sequencing sample was made of PBMCs or T cells enriched from blood (not recorded which). These receptors originate from a woman in her fifties or sixties in a cohort exposed to, infected with or recovered from COVID-19 (not recorded which).

CDR3 nucleotides: TGCGCCAGCAGCCAAACTGGGACAGGGGGCGTTTACGAGCAGTACTTC. Residues: CASSQTGTGGVYEQYF. This rearrangement joins TRBV4-1 to TRBJ2-7; 12 positions match TRBD1. The CDR3 has 16 amino acids. V shed 2 bases, J shed 4 bases, and the junction held 6 bases outside the gene matches. Germline V gene sequence: CDR1 MGHRA, CDR2 YSYEKL.

CDR3 protein: CASSIQGYGYTF. The CDR3 DNA reads as TGTGCCAGCAGTATCCAGGGATATGGCTACACCTTC. This sequence joins TRBV6-5 and TRBJ1-2; D is possibly TRBD1 (5 bases). Per germline, CDR1 MNHEY and CDR2 SVGAGI. V was clipped by 5 bases and J by 5 bases, with 9 bases between them. CDR3 length equals 12 residues.

The table lists this clone with a few counts. The chain combines TRBV5-1 with TRBJ1-4; weak D call: TRBD1 (6 bases). CDR3 length equals 14 residues. Trimming took off 7 bases at V and 5 bases at J, with 15 bases between the two ends. Germline-derived CDR1 and CDR2 are SGHRS and YFSETQ. The CDR3 protein is CASCQQGRNEKLFF. CDR3 bases: TGCGCCAGCTGCCAACAGGGACGCAATGAAAAACTGTTTTTT.

This clone was counted once. The rearrangement joins TRBV11-2 to TRBJ2-3; tentative D call: TRBD2 (5 bases). The CDR3 is 14 amino acids. Trimming left V 3 bases short and J 4 bases short, with 11 bases between. The germline V gene encodes CDR1 SGHAT and CDR2 FQNNGV. The CDR3 DNA is TGTGCCAGCAGCTTTTCTAGCCCTGCAGATACGCAGTATTTT. Translation gives CASSFSSPADTQYF. Supplemented by reference TRBV11-2 and TRBJ2-3, the full variable domain reads EAGVAQSPRYKIIEKRQSVAFWCNPISGHATLYWYQQILGQGPKLLIQFQNNGVVDDSQLPKDRFSAERLKGVDSTLKIQPAKLEDSAVYLCASSFSSPADTQYFGPGTRLTVL.

This sequence joins TRBV27 and TRBJ2-7; TRBD1 aligns across 10 bases. J was trimmed by 6 bases and V by 8 bases; bases with no gene match: 7. CDR1 is MNHEY, CDR2 SMNVEV, per germline (reference sequence). There are 13 residues in the CDR3. In nucleotides, the CDR3 is TGTGCCAGCCGAGGGACAGGGGTACGCGAGCAGTACTTC. Protein product: CASRGTGVREQYF.

The chain employs TRBV10-3 and TRBJ1-6; D is unclear. V lost 4 bases, J lost 0 bases, and 13 bases lay in between. CDR1 ENHRY and CDR2 SYGVKD come from the germline V gene. The CDR3 length is 17 residues. The CDR3 DNA reads TGTGCCATCAGTGTCGGAACGGCGGTCTCCTATAATTCACCCCTCCACTTT. Protein sequence: CAISVGTAVSYNSPLHF.

This sequence joins TRBV11-2 and TRBJ1-1; 8 nucleotides match TRBD1. CDR1 SGHAT and CDR2 FQNNGV come from the germline V gene. Trimming cost V 5 bases and J 5 bases; bases outside gene matches: 10. CDR3 length: 15 amino acids. The CDR3 DNA follows: TGTGCCAGCAGCAACGTACAGGGGGTAGGGACTGAAGCTTTCTTT. Translation gives CASSNVQGVGTEAFF.